This T cell receptor (beta chain) was sequenced in a study of CD8 T cell repertoires and HIV-1 epitope variants. In the case of this clone: Its specificity is not known. The sample carries other DNA sequences with the same CDR3.

Germline loops: CDR1 KGHSH, CDR2 LQKENI. V dropped 2 bases and J dropped 1 base, with 5 bases sitting between them. The CDR3 is 13 amino acids. Measured with immunoSEQ multiplex PCR; TCRdb has only the in-frame clones, and not every one. The data hold several thousand clones, with 67% observed a single time. This receptor was taken from a male donor with HIV. J is TRBJ1-1 and V is TRBV18; maybe TRBD1 (5 bases). Sequenced sample: cultured CD8+ T cells derived from PBMCs. CDR3 coding DNA: TGTGCCAGCTCACCAGGGGCGAACACTGAAGCTTTCTTT. Translation gives CASSPGANTEAFF.